This T cell receptor (beta chain) originates from a study of cytomegalovirus exposure and HLA in healthy donors. Regarding the study as a whole: 16,951 TCR beta sequences were associated with HLA alleles at 0.05 false discovery rate in a later analysis.

A note on this clone: Antigen unknown.

This CDR3 region has 13 residues. V lost 2 bases and J lost 5, with 10 bases in between. Germline loops: CDR1 KGHSH, CDR2 LQKENI. The primer mix had 60 Vbeta and 13 Jbeta primers. Assay used: immunoSEQ multiplex PCR; TCRdb lists only in-frame clones, some missing. The sample has 250,000 or so clones; over 90% are singletons. The rearrangement uses TRBV18 and TRBJ2-7; D is perhaps TRBD2 (6 bases). The origin of this receptor is a girl under 10 years old in good health and CMV-seronegative. Sequenced material: PBMCs. The CDR3 nucleotides are TGTGCCAGCTCACCATTACTAGCACACGAGCAGTACTTC. This sequence encodes CASSPLLAHEQYF.